Shown below are 14 T cell receptor beta chains from a single sample sequenced in a study of blood T cell repertoires in COVID-19. Method: immunoSEQ multiplex PCR; TCRdb's copy keeps in-frame clones and lacks some. The data contain about 40,000 clones, 75% to 90% of them singletons. The specimen was peripheral blood. The receptors derive from a woman in her sixties or seventies with acute or convalescent COVID-19.

This clone was seen once. V is TRBV10-2 and J is TRBJ2-1, with TRBD2 matching over 10 bases. After removal of 6 bases from V and 0 bases from J, the junction contained 2 bases not matched to a gene. Per germline, CDR1 WSHSY and CDR2 SAAADI. CDR3 size: 15 residues. CDR3 protein: CASSKREGSYNEQFF. The CDR3 nucleotides are TGCGCCAGCAGCAAGCGGGAGGGCTCCTACAATGAGCAGTTCTTC.

The chain is built from TRBV29-1 and TRBJ2-5; 8 nucleotides line up with TRBD1. Germline CDR1 is SQVTM and CDR2 is ANQGSEA. The CDR3 loop spans 14 amino acids. The V and J ends lost 3 bases and 5 bases, in that order; junction bases with no gene match: 8. CDR3 amino acids: CSVDGPRGQETQYF. The CDR3 nucleotides read TGCAGCGTTGATGGACCCAGGGGGCAGGAGACCCAGTACTTC.

The rearrangement uses TRBV6-1 and TRBJ1-1; a weak D match, TRBD1 (6 bases). V shed 1 base and J shed 9 bases, with 12 bases lying between them. CDR3 length: 13 amino acids. The germline V gene has CDR1 MNHNS and CDR2 SASEGT. The CDR3 sequence: CASSEVARGQAFF. CDR3 bases: TGTGCCAGCAGTGAAGTCGCCAGGGGCCAAGCTTTCTTT.

The J gene is TRBJ1-3, the V gene TRBV7-9, with D possibly being TRBD1 (5 bases). The V gene lost 4 bases and the J gene lost 5 bases, with 12 bases spanning the gap. Germline lookup yields CDR1 SEHNR and CDR2 FQNEAQ (reference sequence). There are 14 residues in the CDR3. DNA for the CDR3: TGTGCCAGCAGCTGGGGGACTTATCGAAACACCATATATTTT. This gives the protein CASSWGTYRNTIYF. Full variable domain (missing parts from reference TRBV7-9 and TRBJ1-3): DTGVSQNPRHKITKRGQNVTFRCDPISEHNRLYWYRQTLGQGPEFLTYFQNEAQLEKSRLLSDRFSAERPKGSFSTLEIQRTEQGDSAMYLCASSWGTYRNTIYFGEGSWLTVV.

This rearrangement joins TRBV7-9 to TRBJ1-4, with D possibly TRBD1 on 6 matching bases. The CDR3 loop spans 15 amino acids. Germline assignment: CDR1 SEHNR and CDR2 FQNEAQ (reference sequence). Trimming removed 6 bases at V and 0 bases at J, with 11 bases between. The CDR3 DNA reads TGTGCCAGCAGTAGGGGGTTTCCAACTAATGAAAAACTGTTTTTT. Translated, it gives CASSRGFPTNEKLFF.

This sequence joins TRBV11-2 and TRBJ2-1; D is possibly TRBD2 (6 bases). The V end lost 4 bases, the J end lost 8 bases, and 24 bases lay between the germline ends. The CDR3 has 17 residues. Germline V gives CDR1 SGHAT, CDR2 FQNNGV. CDR3 sequence reads: CASSSSFREKTRYEQFF. In nucleotides, the CDR3 is TGTGCCAGCAGCTCGTCCTTCCGGGAGAAAACACGGTATGAGCAGTTCTTC.

The rearrangement links TRBV27 to TRBJ1-5; a weak D match, TRBD1 (5 bases). Per the germline V gene, CDR1 is MNHEY and CDR2 is SMNVEV (reference sequence). V gave up 2 bases and J gave up 2 bases, with 7 bases separating them. This CDR3 has 14 amino acids. The CDR3 protein is CASSLPQGNQPQHF. CDR3 DNA: TGTGCCAGCAGTTTACCACAGGGCAATCAGCCCCAGCATTTT.

The V gene is TRBV9, the J gene TRBJ2-3, with 7 bases lining up with TRBD2. The germline gives CDR1 SGDLS, CDR2 YYNGEE. Trimming cost V 2 bases and J 2 bases; bases outside gene matches: 5. CDR3 length: 15 amino acids. The CDR3 here is CASSVTGDYTDTQYF. The CDR3 DNA reads as TGTGCCAGCAGCGTCACGGGGGACTACACAGATACGCAGTATTTT.

V is TRBV5-1 and J is TRBJ2-1; TRBD2 matches at 10 bases. The germline CDR1 and CDR2 sequences are SGHRS and YFSETQ. The junction had 1 base not matched to a gene; V was cut back by 1 base and J by 0 bases. The CDR3 runs to 16 residues. CDR3 residues: CASSLTSGASYNEQFF. DNA of the CDR3: TGCGCCAGCAGCTTGACTAGCGGGGCCTCCTACAATGAGCAGTTCTTC.

This clone was seen only once. The V and J genes are TRBV7-2 and TRBJ1-4; D possibly corresponds to TRBD1 (5 bases). The CDR3 length is 14 residues. The germline V and J ends were trimmed by 5 bases and 4 bases, with 11 bases remaining between them. Germline V gene lookup returns CDR1 SGHTA and CDR2 FQGNSA. Written as DNA, the CDR3 is TGTGCCAGCAGCCCGGGACTGATTAATGAAAAACTGTTTTTT. Protein product: CASSPGLINEKLFF. Looking up the rest from reference TRBV7-2 and TRBJ1-4 gives the full variable domain: GAGVSQSPSNKVTEKGKDVELRCDPISGHTALYWYRQSLGQGLEFLIYFQGNSAPDKSGLPSDRFSAERTGGSVSTLTIQRTQQEDSAVYLCASSPGLINEKLFFGSGTQLSVL.

The chain carries TRBV9 and TRBJ2-5, with D possibly matching TRBD2 (6 bases). Germline assignment: CDR1 SGDLS and CDR2 YYNGEE. The V gene lost 1 base and the J gene lost 1 base, with 11 bases spanning the gap. This CDR3 is built from 15 residues. The DNA for the CDR3 is TGTGCCAGCAGCGTAAGCGGGTATTCCCAAGAGACCCAGTACTTC. Its translation: CASSVSGYSQETQYF. Based on the CDR3 plus reference TRBV9 and TRBJ2-5, the full variable domain is DSGVTQTPKHLITATGQRVTLRCSPRSGDLSVYWYQQSLDQGLQFLIQYYNGEERAKGNILERFSAQQFPDLHSELNLSSLELGDSALYFCASSVSGYSQETQYFGPGTRLLVL.

CDR3 sequence: CASSLVASGGFGETQYF. DNA of the CDR3: TGTGCCAGCAGCTTAGTGGCTAGCGGGGGGTTTGGGGAGACCCAGTACTTC. The V and J genes are TRBV7-2 and TRBJ2-5; 11 bases agree with TRBD2. V gave up 1 base and J gave up 5 bases; unmatched junction bases: 9. Germline values: CDR1 SGHTA, CDR2 FQGNSA. There are 17 residues in the CDR3.

The genes are TRBV13 and TRBJ1-6; D might be TRBD1 (5 bases). This CDR3 comprises 16 residues. CDR1 is PRHDT and CDR2 is FYEKMQ in the germline V gene (reference sequence). Trimming removed 4 bases at V and 8 bases at J, with 18 bases between. In DNA form, the CDR3 reads TGTGCCAGCAGCTCCCAAGGGCGGGACTCCTATTCACCCCTCCACTTT. Translating gives CASSSQGRDSYSPLHF.

This clone was seen only a few times. J is TRBJ1-5 and V is TRBV19, with D possibly TRBD1 on 5 matching bases. CDR3 length: 14 residues. Germline-derived CDR1 and CDR2 are LNHDA and SQIVND (reference sequence). The ends were cut back, 6 bases at V and 3 bases at J, with 12 bases in the middle. This CDR3 reads CASSPWDYNQPQHF. As DNA, the CDR3 is TGTGCCAGTAGCCCCTGGGACTACAATCAGCCCCAGCATTTT. Together with reference TRBV19 and TRBJ1-5, the CDR3 gives the full variable domain: DGGITQSPKYLFRKEGQNVTLSCEQNLNHDAMYWYRQDPGQGLRLIYYSQIVNDFQKGDIAEGYSVSREKKESFPLTVTSAQKNPTAFYLCASSPWDYNQPQHFGDGTRLSIL.